The entry below describes one T cell receptor beta chain. This clonotype was observed many times. Which antigen it targets is not known. No quality values exist for individual bases; no much larger clone is one base distant. Libraries were constructed by 5' RACE. TCRdb lists the instrument as NextSeq 500. Unique molecular identifiers were attached to individual cDNA molecules in the TCR library protocol so that sequencing error and PCR bias could be corrected. Sequencing covered both TCR alpha and beta chains, and within each sample the abundances of alpha and beta sequences were tightly co-correlated. On the authors' methods: Decombinator V4 was used to annotate the V gene, J gene and CDR3 of the TCR sequences. TCRs were defined as expanded if a significant change between any two time points was detected under a Poisson model with p below 0.0001. Abundances of TCRs were expressed as counts per million after normalisation to the total number of TCRs sequenced in each sample. MAIT TCRs were defined by TRAV1-2 paired with TRAJ12, TRAJ20 or TRAJ33, and iNKT TCRs by TRAV10 paired with TRAJ18. A search of VDJdb, accessed on 1 November 2021, was run for TCRs annotated to CMV, EBV and SARS-CoV-2, with TCRs annotated for multiple antigens excluded. Through fastp at Q25 and MiXCR, TCRdb rebuilt clones from the public reads, retaining in-frame beta chains. Rows matching on CDR3 protein sequence are summarized as one entry with the most common DNA and genes. Clone size and V and J calls follow TCRdb, not the original study. The sample has more than 65,000 distinct CDR3 sequences on record, around an eighth of them singletons. The ten largest clonotypes hold roughly 1.2% of the sample.

At the junction V is shortened by 8 bases and J by 4 bases; bases outside the gene matches: 4. The CDR3 measures 14 amino acids from cysteine to phenylalanine. Kept here is only the CDR3 DNA, which spans 42 bases and is read in frame from base 1. The data are from a study of early T cells in non-severe SARS-CoV-2 infection (dated by TCRdb to about 2021). For the study in its entirety: TCR sequencing used bulk RNA from unsorted whole blood, so alpha and beta chains could not be paired. Overall results and qualifications from the work: VDJdb matching was skewed toward anti-spike CD8 responses and likely underestimated virus-specific expansions by missing private and CD4 specificities.

This was a case-control study nested in a cohort of healthcare workers in London, UK, who had nasopharyngeal swab PCR tests and blood samples taken every week. Healthcare workers were enrolled in the week of the UK lockdown, from 23 to 31 March 2020, and were followed every week for up to roughly 15 weeks. The chain uses TRBV12-3 or TRBV12-4 and TRBJ2-2, with 10 central nucleotides matching TRBD2. The receptor was derived from an adult who was a healthcare worker with PCR-confirmed SARS-CoV-2 infection or an uninfected control (not recorded which). The sequenced material came from whole blood. In nucleotide form, the sequence is TGTGCCAGCCGAGGACTAGCGGCCACCGGGGAGCTGTTTTTT. Translation gives CASRGLAATGELFF.